A selection of T cell receptor beta chains follows, all from one sample in a study of beta chain features in type 1 diabetes. Produced via immunoSEQ multiplex PCR; TCRdb's table is partial and in-frame only. The data show around 320,000 clones, around 15% seen once. The sample was central memory CD4+ T cells from blood. These receptors came from a man between 25 and 39 years old in good health. The CDR3 runs from the conserved cysteine through the conserved F or W. A D gene is named only where the DNA matches it firmly. Clone sizes are given selectively: once, few, many, or a class where the clone is expanded.

V gene: TRBV29-1; clone size: many; J gene: TRBJ2-3; D gene: TRBD1; CDR3 protein: CSSSGQYTDTQYF
V gene: TRBV7-9; clone size: few; J gene: TRBJ2-3; D gene: TRBD2; CDR3 protein: CASSRSGRGNTQYF
V gene: TRBV7-9; clone size: few; J gene: TRBJ2-1; D gene: TRBD2; CDR3 protein: CASSLVGGRSYNEQFF
V gene: TRBV28; clone size: many; J gene: TRBJ1-3; D gene: NA; CDR3 protein: CASSFGDLLSGNTIYF
V gene: TRBV2; clone size: few; J gene: TRBJ2-2; D gene: TRBD1; CDR3 protein: CATELTGSTGELFF
V gene: TRBV28; clone size: many; J gene: TRBJ1-2; D gene: NA; CDR3 protein: CASSTVYGYTF
V gene: TRBV10-1; clone size: NA; J gene: TRBJ1-5; D gene: NA; CDR3 protein: CASSLTGSNQPQHF
V gene: TRBV27; clone size: few; J gene: TRBJ2-7; D gene: NA; CDR3 protein: CASSPHGGGSYEQYF
V gene: TRBV7-6; clone size: NA; J gene: TRBJ2-4; D gene: TRBD2; CDR3 protein: CASSSSPGLAGLAKNIQYF
V gene: TRBV5-1; clone size: few; J gene: TRBJ2-7; D gene: NA; CDR3 protein: CASSSGRMGEQYF
V gene: TRBV11-2; clone size: NA; J gene: TRBJ2-5; D gene: NA; CDR3 protein: CASSLQGHQETQYF
V gene: TRBV6-1; clone size: NA; J gene: TRBJ2-3; D gene: TRBD2; CDR3 protein: CASNPSGDTQYF
V gene: TRBV6-5; clone size: NA; J gene: TRBJ1-2; D gene: NA; CDR3 protein: CASTQGSYGYTF
V gene: TRBV6-1; clone size: NA; J gene: TRBJ1-3; D gene: NA; CDR3 protein: CASSEAPGGNTIYF
V gene: TRBV6-1; clone size: few; J gene: TRBJ1-1; D gene: NA; CDR3 protein: CASSQVKVAEAFF
V gene: TRBV4-1; clone size: few; J gene: TRBJ1-5; D gene: NA; CDR3 protein: CASSQEGGGNQPQHF
V gene: TRBV6-1; clone size: few; J gene: TRBJ2-5; D gene: NA; CDR3 protein: CASSEYWPGETQYF
V gene: TRBV7-9; clone size: few; J gene: TRBJ2-5; D gene: NA; CDR3 protein: CASSLAGVETQYF
V gene: TRBV29-1; clone size: NA; J gene: TRBJ1-1; D gene: NA; CDR3 protein: CSVESRANTEAFF
V gene: TRBV14; clone size: many; J gene: TRBJ2-3; D gene: TRBD1; CDR3 protein: CASSQVTGGPDTQYF
V gene: TRBV9; clone size: few; J gene: TRBJ2-1; D gene: TRBD1; CDR3 protein: CASSLRTGTGAGEQFF
V gene: TRBV30; clone size: few; J gene: TRBJ2-5; D gene: NA; CDR3 protein: CAWRWKDVQETQYF
V gene: TRBV4-2; clone size: few; J gene: TRBJ2-1; D gene: TRBD2; CDR3 protein: CASSKVAGATTVYNEQFF
V gene: TRBV7-8; clone size: NA; J gene: TRBJ2-3; D gene: TRBD2; CDR3 protein: CASSLRIAGGTDTQYF
V gene: TRBV6-6; clone size: NA; J gene: TRBJ1-5; D gene: TRBD1; CDR3 protein: CASRPGQGLDQPQHF
V gene: TRBV7-9; clone size: few; J gene: TRBJ2-2; D gene: NA; CDR3 protein: CASSLRQNTGELFF
V gene: TRBV6-1; clone size: NA; J gene: TRBJ1-2; D gene: NA; CDR3 protein: CASSPGIGYTF
V gene: TRBV19; clone size: NA; J gene: TRBJ1-5; D gene: NA; CDR3 protein: CASNDGGLNQPQHF